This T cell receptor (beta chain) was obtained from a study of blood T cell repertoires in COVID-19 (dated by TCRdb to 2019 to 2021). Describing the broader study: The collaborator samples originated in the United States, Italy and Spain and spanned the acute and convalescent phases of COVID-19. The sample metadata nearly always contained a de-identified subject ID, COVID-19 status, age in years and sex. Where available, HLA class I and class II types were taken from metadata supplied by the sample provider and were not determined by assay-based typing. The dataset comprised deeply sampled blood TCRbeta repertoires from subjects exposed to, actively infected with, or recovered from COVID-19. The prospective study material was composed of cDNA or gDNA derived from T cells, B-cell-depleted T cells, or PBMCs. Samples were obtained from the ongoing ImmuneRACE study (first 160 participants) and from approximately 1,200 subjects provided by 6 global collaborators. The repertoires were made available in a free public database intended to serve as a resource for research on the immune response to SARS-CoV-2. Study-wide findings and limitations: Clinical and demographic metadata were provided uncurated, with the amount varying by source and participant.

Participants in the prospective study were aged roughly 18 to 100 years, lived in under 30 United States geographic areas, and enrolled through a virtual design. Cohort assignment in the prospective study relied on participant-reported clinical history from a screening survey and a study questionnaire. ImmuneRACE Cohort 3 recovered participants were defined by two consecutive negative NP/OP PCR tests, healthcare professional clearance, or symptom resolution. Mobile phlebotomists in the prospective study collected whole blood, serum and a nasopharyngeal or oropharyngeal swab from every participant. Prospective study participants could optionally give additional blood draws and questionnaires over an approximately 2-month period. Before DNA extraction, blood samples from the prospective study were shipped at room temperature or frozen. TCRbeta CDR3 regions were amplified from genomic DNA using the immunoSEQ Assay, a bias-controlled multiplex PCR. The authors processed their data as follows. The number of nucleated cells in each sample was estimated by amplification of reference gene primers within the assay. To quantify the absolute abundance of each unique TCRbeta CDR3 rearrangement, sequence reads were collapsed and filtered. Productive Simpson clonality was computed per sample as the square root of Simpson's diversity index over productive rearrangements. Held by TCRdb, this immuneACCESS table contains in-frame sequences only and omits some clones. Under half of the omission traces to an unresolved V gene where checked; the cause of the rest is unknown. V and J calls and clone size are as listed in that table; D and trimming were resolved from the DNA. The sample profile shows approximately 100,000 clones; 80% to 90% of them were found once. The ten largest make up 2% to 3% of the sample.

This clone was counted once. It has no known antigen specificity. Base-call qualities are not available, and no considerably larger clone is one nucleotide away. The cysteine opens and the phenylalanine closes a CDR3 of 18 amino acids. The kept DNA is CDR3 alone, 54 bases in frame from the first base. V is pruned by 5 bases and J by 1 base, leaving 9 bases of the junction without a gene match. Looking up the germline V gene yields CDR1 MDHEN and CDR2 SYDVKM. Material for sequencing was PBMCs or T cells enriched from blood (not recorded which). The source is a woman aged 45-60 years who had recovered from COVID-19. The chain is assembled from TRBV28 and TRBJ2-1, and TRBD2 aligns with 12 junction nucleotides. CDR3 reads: CASSATSGRSLSYNEQFF. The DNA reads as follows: TGTGCCAGCAGTGCGACTAGCGGGAGATCCCTTTCCTACAATGAGCAGTTCTTC.